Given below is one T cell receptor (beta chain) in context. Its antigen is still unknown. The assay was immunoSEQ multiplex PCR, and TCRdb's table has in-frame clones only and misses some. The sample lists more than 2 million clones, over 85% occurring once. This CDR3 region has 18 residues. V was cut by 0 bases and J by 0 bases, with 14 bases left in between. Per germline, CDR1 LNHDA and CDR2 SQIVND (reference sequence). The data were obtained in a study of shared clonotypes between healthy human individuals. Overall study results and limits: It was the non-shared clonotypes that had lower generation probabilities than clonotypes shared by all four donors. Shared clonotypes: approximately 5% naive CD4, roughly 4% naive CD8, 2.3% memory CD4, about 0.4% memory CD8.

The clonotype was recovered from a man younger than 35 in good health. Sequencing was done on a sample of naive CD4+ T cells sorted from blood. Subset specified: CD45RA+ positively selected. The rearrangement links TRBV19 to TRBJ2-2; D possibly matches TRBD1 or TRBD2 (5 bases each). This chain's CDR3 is CASSIDLLRGANTGELFF. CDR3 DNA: TGTGCCAGTAGTATAGATCTCTTGAGGGGCGCGAACACCGGGGAGCTGTTTTTT.